The clone carrying this T cell receptor beta chain showed up just a few times. Its antigen is unknown. TCRdb analysed the 5' RACE reads with MiXCR anew, one entry per CDR3 protein. Of fewer than 60,000 distinct CDR3 sequences listed, 25% to 30% are singletons. Findings and limits, study-wide: Tumor-infiltrating Treg TCR alpha and beta sequences overlapped most with tumor naive CD4+ T cells, then blood naive.

CDR3 length equals 14 residues. CDR1 and CDR2 from the germline V gene are DFQATT and SNEGSKA (reference sequence). The germline V and J ends were trimmed by 2 bases and 7 bases, with 17 bases remaining between them. The V call is TRBV20-1, the J call TRBJ1-2, with D perhaps matching TRBD1 (6 bases). The sample consisted of naive CD4+ T cells sorted from blood. As for subset: naive CD4+ T cells, CD4+CD45RA+CD25-. The clonotype comes from a female donor with breast cancer. This chain's CDR3 is CSARLRDTPIGYTF. The CDR3, as DNA: TGCAGTGCTAGACTCCGGGACACCCCTATTGGCTACACCTTC.